The clone carrying this TCR beta chain has more than one count but fewer than ten. Its antigen is unidentified. Trimming removed 4 bases from V and 8 bases from J, with 17 bases in between. CDR1 and CDR2 (germline): GTSNPN, SVGIG (reference sequence). CDR3 length equals 13 residues. These data originate in a study of vaccination and CD4 T cells after COVID-19. Study information: Participants were given two doses of BNT162b2 or mRNA-1273 vaccine.

Treatment in this sample: approximately 11-day PBMC culture with coronavirus spike peptide pools or control peptides (ViraFEST assay). At the Johns Hopkins FTIC core, DNA taken from cultured CD4+ T cells was sequenced by way of the Oncomine TCR Beta short-read assay. TCRdb independently ran MiXCR on the PCR reads; one entry per CDR3 protein. The table includes about 14,000 distinct CDR3 sequences, more than 20% detected once. The sample was cultured CD4+ T cells from blood. This receptor was identified in a human donor with COVID-19. The chain recombines TRBV30 with TRBJ1-2; D is ambiguous. The CDR3 sequence is CAWTDSVAEGYTF. As DNA, the CDR3 is TGTGCCTGGACTGATAGCGTAGCGGAGGGCTACACCTTC.